This T cell receptor (beta chain) originates from a study of vaccination and CD4 T cells after COVID-19. Study-level points and caveats: Sampling was limited to relatively few convalescent patients, with no early post-infection timepoints studied. Median SARS-CoV-2-reactive clonotype numbers went up from about 20 to 38, but not significantly.

The Oncomine TCR Beta short-read assay sequenced DNA from cultured CD4+ T cells. TCRdb ran MiXCR on the PCR reads and lists one entry per CDR3 protein. The sample includes about 20,000 distinct CDR3 sequences, approximately 57% of them seen just once. As regards this clonotype: Antigen specificity is unknown.

The treatment here: roughly 10-day PBMC culture with coronavirus spike peptide pools or control peptides (ViraFEST assay). Germline V CDR1 and CDR2: MNHNS, SASEGT. The V segment lost 2 bases and the J segment 5 bases; nucleotides outside the gene matches: 5. The CDR3 is 15 amino acids. Specimen: CD4+ T cells from blood, cultured in vitro, collected after SARS-CoV-2 vaccination. This sequence was found in a human donor who had recovered from COVID-19. The chain uses TRBV6-1 and TRBJ2-3; TRBD1 matches at 9 bases. CDR3 sequence (DNA): TGTGCCAGCAGTGAATCCGGGACAGGGAAAGATACGCAGTATTTT. Amino acids: CASSESGTGKDTQYF.